This TCR beta chain emerged from a study of cytomegalovirus exposure and HLA in healthy donors. Background on the study: Previous work identified around 120 million unique TCR beta sequences from around 180 million T cells.

Findings and caveats of the study: In vitro data verified a few CMV-associated chains as specific for CMV antigens. Investigators reported some 150 TCR beta chains as tied to cytomegalovirus.

The study ran its PCR with 60 Vbeta and 13 Jbeta primers. TCRdb's table, derived via immunoSEQ multiplex PCR, lists solely in-frame clones and lacks some. The sample includes 130,000 to 150,000 clones, roughly 70% of them seen just once. Concerning this clone: Its specificity is not known.

J was trimmed by 4 bases and V by 2 bases; bases with no gene match: 5. The CDR3 has 15 residues. CDR1 MNHNS and CDR2 SASEGT come from the germline V gene. This chain connects TRBV6-1 to TRBJ1-3, with 7 bases matching TRBD1. The material sequenced was PBMCs. This sequence was found in a man younger than 30 in good health and CMV-seropositive. The CDR3 spells CASSERGHRGNTIYF. In DNA, the CDR3 is TGTGCCAGCAGTGAAAGGGGGCATAGGGGAAACACCATATATTTT.